The rows below give T cell receptor beta chains drawn from one sample of a study of blood T cells in healthy people across ages. One entry per CDR3 protein results from TCRdb running MiXCR on the 5' RACE reads. The sample has more than 800,000 distinct CDR3 sequences, around 45% seen once. The specimen sequenced was blood. The receptors shown here come from a woman aged 55 to 70 in good health. The CDR3 runs from the conserved cysteine through the conserved F or W. D genes are given only for firm matches. Part of the rows lack a size; the others show once, few, many or a class for expanded clones.

TRBV20-1	TRBJ2-1	TRBD2	.	TGCAGTGCTCCTGAACTAGCGGAGCAGTTCTTC	CSAPELAEQFF
TRBV6-5	TRBJ2-7	.	.	TGTGCCAGCAGACATGGACAGACCTACGAGCAGTACTTC	CASRHGQTYEQYF
TRBV27	TRBJ2-7	TRBD2	few	TGTGCCAGCCGCCGGGACTACCTCTCCTACGAGCAGTACTTC	CASRRDYLSYEQYF
TRBV20-1	TRBJ2-1	.	few	TGCAGTGCTAGAGCCGAAGGGGGGCAGCAGTTCTTC	CSARAEGGQQFF
TRBV29-1	TRBJ2-1	.	.	TGCAGCGTTGCAGAACGGGTGGGATATGACAATGAGCAGTTCTTC	CSVAERVGYDNEQFF
TRBV20-1	TRBJ2-7	TRBD2	few	TGCAGTGCCGGGCTGATGCAGCGGGACGACGAGCAGTACTTC	CSAGLMQRDDEQYF
TRBV29-1	TRBJ2-5	TRBD1	.	TGCAGCGTTGGGCAGGGGGCGGGAAAGACCCAGTACTTC	CSVGQGAGKTQYF
TRBV27	TRBJ2-1	TRBD2	few	TGTGCCAGCAGTTACAGCGGGAGACTTCTCGATGAGCAGTTCTTC	CASSYSGRLLDEQFF
TRBV10-3	TRBJ2-7	TRBD2	.	TGTGCCATCATGGGTAGCGGGGGCTACGAGCAGTACTTC	CAIMGSGGYEQYF
TRBV20-1	TRBJ2-5	.	few	TGCAGTGCTAGAGTGCCCCCTCCTACCAAAGAGACCCAGTACTTC	CSARVPPPTKETQYF
TRBV29-1	TRBJ2-3	.	.	TGCAGCGTTGTCGGCGGGGACACCAACACAGATACGCAGTATTTT	CSVVGGDTNTDTQYF
TRBV2	TRBJ2-5	.	.	TGTGCCCTAACGCGTGGGAATGGTGAGACCCAGTACTTC	CALTRGNGETQYF
TRBV7-2	TRBJ2-4	.	.	TGTGCCAACAGCTTAGCAGGCTCCAAAAACATTCGGTACTTC	CANSLAGSKNIRYF
TRBV7-9	TRBJ2-7	.	.	TGTGCCAGCGCACCCCGGGAAAGACGGGGCGAGCAGTACTTC	CASAPRERRGEQYF
TRBV29-1	TRBJ1-2	.	.	TGCAGCGCTGGCAGTCCCCGGACAGAAAGCTACACCTTC	CSAGSPRTESYTF
TRBV9	TRBJ2-1	.	.	TGTGCCAGCAGCGTAGGGATTCGGAATGAGCAGTTCTTC	CASSVGIRNEQFF
TRBV11-1	TRBJ2-7	.	.	TGTGCCAGCAGCTTAGCCCCAGGGACTGCCTACGAGCAGTACTTC	CASSLAPGTAYEQYF
TRBV12-3/TRBV12-4	TRBJ2-1	TRBD2	few	TGTGCCAGCAGCTATGGGAGCGGGAGTCGGTTCTTC	CASSYGSGSRFF
TRBV30	TRBJ2-5	TRBD2	.	TGTGCCTGGGCCCTCGGGGCCCGTCTAGCGGGACTGGAGACCCAGTACTTC	CAWALGARLAGLETQYF
TRBV18	TRBJ2-7	.	once	TGTGCCAGCTCACCAATGATGGGCTTCCTAAACAATGAGCAGTACTTC	CASSPMMGFLNNEQYF
TRBV4-1	TRBJ1-1	.	.	TGCGCCAGCAGGCCCGCACGGGGGGACACTGAAGCTTTCTTT	CASRPARGDTEAFF
TRBV7-6	TRBJ2-7	.	.	TGTGCCAGCAGCTTAGAAGGGGTTACTAGTGCCGAGCAGTACTTC	CASSLEGVTSAEQYF
TRBV15	TRBJ2-3	TRBD1	.	TGTGCCACCAGCAGACAACGGACAGGTTCGGTAACAGATACGCAGTATTTT	CATSRQRTGSVTDTQYF
TRBV6-5	TRBJ2-1	.	.	TGTGCCAGCAGTTACGGGCTGTCCTACAATGAGCAGTTCTTC	CASSYGLSYNEQFF
TRBV2	TRBJ2-1	.	.	TGTGCCAGCAGTGTAATGGGGGATGAGCAGTTCTTC	CASSVMGDEQFF
TRBV29-1	TRBJ2-7	TRBD1	few	TGCAGCGTTGAAGGGGCAGGGGGTACCTACGAGCAGTACTTC	CSVEGAGGTYEQYF
TRBV20-1	TRBJ2-7	.	.	TGCAGTGCTAGAGTACGCTACTCCTACGAGCAGTACTTC	CSARVRYSYEQYF
TRBV20-1	TRBJ1-5	TRBD1	few	TGCAGTGCTAGAGATCGGTTAGCGGGACAGTTTAGCAATCAGCCCCAGCATTTT	CSARDRLAGQFSNQPQHF
TRBV12-3/TRBV12-4	TRBJ2-1	TRBD2	.	TGTGCCAGCAGTCCCAGACTAGCGGGAGAAGAGCAGTTCTTC	CASSPRLAGEEQFF
TRBV10-3	TRBJ2-6	.	.	TGTGCCATCAGTATGACGTCCGTGGCCAACGTCCTGACTTTC	CAISMTSVANVLTF
TRBV6-5	TRBJ2-7	.	few	TGTGCCAGCAGTTACTCAGGGGCACTAGCCTACGAGCAGTACTTC	CASSYSGALAYEQYF
TRBV7-2	TRBJ2-7	.	.	TGTGCCAGCAGCTTAGCCGCCGGGGCGTGGGACGAGCAGTACTTC	CASSLAAGAWDEQYF
TRBV14	TRBJ1-2	.	.	TGTGCCAGCAGCCAAGGATTGTTCGTCAGCTACACCTTC	CASSQGLFVSYTF
TRBV28	TRBJ2-3	TRBD2	.	TGTGCCAGCAGAAAAAAAGCGGGAGGGCCGGGAGATACGCAGTATTTT	CASRKKAGGPGDTQYF
TRBV3-1	TRBJ1-1	.	few	TGTGCCAGCAGCCAAATCAGGAACACTGAAGCTTTCTTT	CASSQIRNTEAFF
TRBV9	TRBJ2-3	.	.	TGTGCCAGCAGCGTAGTTACCCTACAGTTCCCTTGTACGCAGTATTTT	CASSVVTLQFPCTQYF
TRBV18	TRBJ1-6	.	few	TGTGCCAGCTCACCATTTCGGTCGCAGGATTCACCCCTCCACTTT	CASSPFRSQDSPLHF
TRBV30	TRBJ2-5	TRBD2	few	TGTGCCTGGAGCCCCTCCCCGGGACTAGAATGGGGTCAGCAGTACTTC	CAWSPSPGLEWGQQYF
TRBV10-3	TRBJ2-5	TRBD2	few	TGTGCCATCATGAGCGGGGAAAAAGAGACCCAGTACTTC	CAIMSGEKETQYF
TRBV24-1	TRBJ2-1	TRBD2	many	TGTGCCACCAGTGATTTTGGCGGGAGGGCCCCCAATGAGCAGTTCTTC	CATSDFGGRAPNEQFF
TRBV24-1	TRBJ2-1	TRBD2	.	TGTGCCACCGGGGGGGTTGAGCAGTTCTTC	CATGGVEQFF
TRBV10-1	TRBJ1-1	.	.	TGCGCCAGCAGTGATGTCCCGGTAGGAGCTGAAGCTTTCTTT	CASSDVPVGAEAFF
TRBV29-1	TRBJ2-7	.	few	TGCAGCGTTGGGCACTACGGTGCCTACGAGCAGTACTTC	CSVGHYGAYEQYF
TRBV6-2/TRBV6-3	TRBJ2-5	TRBD2	few	TGTGCCAGCACTCGACTAGCGGTCTCTTCAGAGACCCAGTACTTC	CASTRLAVSSETQYF
TRBV6-2/TRBV6-3	TRBJ1-6	.	.	TGTGCCAGCAGTTACTCGAGACCGAGAGATTCACCCCTCCACTTT	CASSYSRPRDSPLHF
TRBV11-2	TRBJ2-1	TRBD2	few	TGTGCCAGCAGCTCCACAGCGGGAGGGCCTGGTGAGCAGTTCTTC	CASSSTAGGPGEQFF
TRBV12-5	TRBJ1-1	.	.	TGTGCTAGTGGTTGGGGCACCAACACTGAAGCTTTCTTT	CASGWGTNTEAFF
TRBV20-1	TRBJ2-1	.	.	TGCAGTGCTAGAGATATGTCCCAGCCGGGCAGTGAGCAGTTCTTC	CSARDMSQPGSEQFF
TRBV28	TRBJ2-7	TRBD1	once	TGTGCCAGCAGTTCCCGGACAGGGGGAGACTACGAGCAGTACTTC	CASSSRTGGDYEQYF
TRBV5-6	TRBJ2-1	.	.	TGTGCCAGCAGCTTGTACCTAGGGGGCTCCTACAATGAGCAGTTCTTC	CASSLYLGGSYNEQFF
TRBV20-1	TRBJ2-5	TRBD1	few	TGCAGTGCTAGAATGGGACAGGGTTTGAGGGAGCAGTACTTC	CSARMGQGLREQYF